The source of this T cell receptor (beta chain) is a study of T cell repertoires in cytomegalovirus infection. Overall study context: Matching HLA type and CMV infection were both indicated by public TCR beta signatures.

The V end lost 6 bases, the J end lost 9 bases, and 14 bases lay between the germline ends. CDR3 size: 12 residues. From the reads, TCRdb called clonotypes with MiXCR, one entry per CDR3 protein. The table records fewer than 650,000 distinct CDR3 sequences, just under 40% of them present only once. This clonotype was detected only a few times. Its specificity is not known. The chain couples TRBV12-3 or TRBV12-4 to TRBJ2-5; D tentatively fits TRBD1 or TRBD2 (5 bases each). The sequences come from cultured PBMCs, collected from culture after CMV antigen stimulation. The sequence derives from a human donor in good health (CMV status not recorded). Some clones in this sample may be carry-over from other donors' samples. CDR3 protein: CASSNSVGAQYF. The CDR3 nucleotides read TGTGCCAGCAGCAACTCGGTGGGGGCCCAGTACTTC.